This T cell receptor (beta chain) is from a study of shared clonotypes between healthy human individuals. Study-wide results and caveats: Non-shared clonotypes were found to have lower generation probabilities than the clonotypes that were shared by all four of the sorted-subset donors. Richness estimates generally favored naive over memory subsets. Only blood samples were collected, and tissue repertoires likely differ.

Deep was the level used in running the assay. This table comes from immunoSEQ multiplex PCR, and its TCRdb copy is limited to in-frame clones, with some not included. In the table there are roughly 2.5 million clones, roughly nine tenths of which are singletons. A remark on this clone: Its specificity is unknown.

Germline V gene lookup returns CDR1 LNHNV and CDR2 YYDKDF (reference sequence). Losses at the gene ends were 3 bases for V and 4 bases for J; bases not matched to a gene: 6. The CDR3 totals 15 residues. The V gene is TRBV15, the J gene TRBJ2-7, with 10 bases matching TRBD1. Material for sequencing was naive CD4+ T cells sorted from blood. As to subset: CD45RA+ positively selected. The TCR comes from a man aged 18 to 29 in good health. The CDR3 sequence: CATSRSTGGSYEQYF. The DNA of the CDR3 is TGTGCCACCAGCAGGTCGACAGGGGGCTCGTACGAGCAGTACTTC.